The 8 T cell receptor beta chains below all came from one sample that was sequenced in a study of blood T cell repertoires in COVID-19. This table comes from immunoSEQ multiplex PCR, and its TCRdb copy is limited to in-frame clones, with some not included. The sample includes over 450,000 clones, roughly 89% seen only once; the top ten take less than 9.5%. The sample taken for sequencing was peripheral blood. Receptor source: a woman aged 50 to 60 with COVID-19, enrolled during active disease.

The chain carries TRBV6-5 and TRBJ1-2; D is possibly TRBD1 (5 bases). Trimming took off 7 bases at V and 2 bases at J, with 11 bases between the two ends. This CDR3 has 13 residues. Germline CDR1 is MNHEY and CDR2 is SVGAGI. CDR3 protein: CASIPRANYGYTF. The CDR3 region has the DNA TGTGCCAGCATCCCCAGGGCAAACTATGGCTACACCTTC.

The chain has TRBV6-5 and TRBJ1-2; 9 nucleotides align to TRBD1. The CDR3 is 14 amino acids. V trimming: 5 bases; J trimming: 5 bases; junction bases outside the gene matches: 6. The germline gives CDR1 MNHEY, CDR2 SVGAGI. CDR3 sequence: CASSLGQGGYGYTF. CDR3 DNA sequence: TGTGCCAGCAGTCTGGGACAGGGAGGATATGGCTACACCTTC.

The chain couples TRBV3-1 (or the pseudogene TRBV3-2) to TRBJ1-2; tentative D call: TRBD1 (5 bases). CDR3 length equals 14 residues. In germline, CDR1 is LGHDT, CDR2 YNNKEL (reference sequence). V lost 1 base and J 7 bases, leaving 13 bases between the germline ends. CDR3 bases: TGTGCCAGCAGCCAAGGGGGGGTTCCTGGTGGCTACACCTTC. Translated: CASSQGGVPGGYTF.

CDR3 DNA: TGCGCCAGCCCCTACCCTAGGAGGTTCGACACCATATATTTT. As protein: CASPYPRRFDTIYF. J is TRBJ1-3 and V is TRBV10-1; D gene unclear. In germline, CDR1 is WNHNN, CDR2 SYGVQD (reference sequence). Trimming removed 8 bases at V and 8 bases at J, with 19 bases between. This CDR3 is built from 14 residues.

The chain uses TRBV5-4 and TRBJ2-7, with 13 bases identical to TRBD2. The CDR3 runs to 14 residues. Looked up from germline, CDR1 is SGHNT and CDR2 is YYREEE (reference sequence). The J segment lost 0 bases and the V segment lost 7 bases, leaving 1 base of the junction unmatched. The CDR3 protein is CASGLAGASYEQYF. The CDR3 DNA reads TGTGCCAGCGGACTAGCGGGGGCCTCCTACGAGCAGTACTTC.

This chain links TRBV19 with TRBJ1-5, with 7 bases matching TRBD1. The V and J ends lost 11 bases and 0 bases, in that order; junction bases with no gene match: 10. The CDR3 contains 15 residues. The germline CDR1 and CDR2 sequences are LNHDA and SQIVND (reference sequence). The CDR3 loop is CASRADRSSNQPQHF. CDR3 bases: TGTGCCTCACGCGCGGACAGGTCTAGCAATCAGCCCCAGCATTTT.

To note about this clone: Other DNA sequences of this sample code for an identical CDR3. In DNA, the CDR3 is TGTGCCAGCAGTTTTACGGGGGGTAATCAGCCCCAGCATTTT. It encodes CASSFTGGNQPQHF. The rearrangement uses TRBV27 and TRBJ1-5; the D gene is possibly TRBD1 (5 bases). CDR1 and CDR2 (germline): MNHEY, SMNVEV (reference sequence). With 3 bases removed from V and 4 bases from J, the gap between germline ends came to 10 bases. The CDR3 covers 14 residues.

This clone is a singleton in its sample. The chain couples TRBV19 to TRBJ1-3; TRBD1 is a possible D gene (6 bases). CDR3 length: 15 residues. V was trimmed by 6 bases and J by 1 base, leaving 13 bases between them. Looked up from germline, CDR1 is LNHDA and CDR2 is SQIVND (reference sequence). The CDR3 DNA follows: TGTGCCAGTAGAACAGGGTCCGCGTCTGGAAACACCATATATTTT. This sequence encodes CASRTGSASGNTIYF.